These T cell receptor beta chains were read from a single sample in a study of cytotoxic CD8 clonotypes in ibrutinib-treated CLL. Here immunoSEQ multiplex PCR was the method, and the copy in TCRdb shows in-frame clones only, minus some. The data show tens of thousands of clones, more than 65% seen once. Here the sequenced sample was PBMCs, taken after 24 months of ibrutinib treatment. The receptors derive from a human donor with chronic lymphocytic leukemia. The CDR3 runs from the conserved cysteine through the conserved F or W. Each record gives: D gene, clone size, J gene, V gene, CDR3 DNA, CDR3 protein. D genes are given only for firm matches. Only some rows state a clone size, as once, few, many or a class for expanded clones.

- - TRBJ1-2 TRBV19 TGTGCCAGTAGGATTATAGAGGGCAGGGGTCGCGGCTACACCTTC CASRIIEGRGRGYTF
TRBD2 - TRBJ2-5 TRBV7-9 TGTGCCAGCAGCCGAACCGGGGGACTAGCGGCCGCGGAGACCCAGTACTTC CASSRTGGLAAAETQYF
- - TRBJ2-1 TRBV27 TGTGCCAGCAGTACAGGGACGGACAGCTCCTACAATGAGCAGTTCTTC CASSTGTDSSYNEQFF
TRBD2 - TRBJ2-7 TRBV11-2 TGTGCCAGCAGCCCGACGACTAGCGGGGGGGCCGAGCAGTACTTC CASSPTTSGGAEQYF
- - TRBJ1-4 TRBV6-5 TGTGCCAGCAGGGGTTCCCTCGAAAAACTGTTTTTT CASRGSLEKLFF
- few TRBJ1-3 TRBV6-1 TGTGCCAGCAGTGAAGAAGAGGGCTCCTCTGGAAACACCATATATTTT CASSEEEGSSGNTIYF
- few TRBJ2-2 TRBV6-5 TGTGCCAGCAGTTCTATACGGGCGAACACCGGGGAGCTGTTTTTT CASSSIRANTGELFF
TRBD1 few TRBJ2-7 TRBV5-6 TGTGCCAGCTCGGGGACAGGACGTCTATACGAGCAGTACTTC CASSGTGRLYEQYF
- - TRBJ2-1 TRBV7-3 TGTGCCAGCAGCTTAACGTATGGGGAGCAGTTCTTC CASSLTYGEQFF
- - TRBJ2-7 TRBV7-8 TGTGCCAGCAGCAATTGGGAGCAGTACTTC CASSNWEQYF
- - TRBJ2-7 TRBV11-1 TGTGCCAGCAGCCTCAAGGAGGGCGGTGAGCAGTACTTC CASSLKEGGEQYF
- - TRBJ2-3 TRBV19 TGTGCTCTGGTAGGCACAGATACGCAGTATTTT CALVGTDTQYF
- - TRBJ1-3 TRBV5-1 TGCGCCAGCAGCTTAGGGGGTAGAAACACCATATATTTT CASSLGGRNTIYF
- - TRBJ1-5 TRBV5-6 TGTGCCAGCAGCTTGGCAGGTAGATTCAATCAGCCCCAGCATTTT CASSLAGRFNQPQHF
- - TRBJ1-2 TRBV7-2 TGTGCCAGCAGCCCCCAGGGCTATGGCTACACCTTC CASSPQGYGYTF
- - TRBJ1-1 TRBV5-5 TGTGCCAGCAGCCCCGGACCCACGGGAACTGAAGCTTTCTTT CASSPGPTGTEAFF
- once TRBJ2-7 TRBV2 TGTGCCAGCCAAGAGGGCTACGAGCAGTACTTC CASQEGYEQYF
TRBD1 - TRBJ2-3 TRBV29-1 TGCAGCGTTGAAGCCCCCGGAGGACAGGGGATGGCTAATACGCAGTATTTT CSVEAPGGQGMANTQYF
- once TRBJ1-3 TRBV27 TGTGCCAGCAGTTTAGGGCAGGGAAACACCATATATTTT CASSLGQGNTIYF
- - TRBJ1-4 TRBV6-6 TGTGCCAGCAGTTACAGCACCCGGGGTGAAAAACTGTTTTTT CASSYSTRGEKLFF
TRBD2 - TRBJ2-7 TRBV6-5 TGTGCCAGCAGTTCGGGAAGCGGGGGGAACGAGCAGTACTTC CASSSGSGGNEQYF
- - TRBJ2-7 TRBV27 TGTGCCAGCAGAAGTTGGGTGCGTATGGGCGAGCAGTACTTC CASRSWVRMGEQYF
TRBD1 - TRBJ1-5 TRBV7-9 TGTGCCAGCAGCCTGACAGGGGGCCCTTATCAGCCCCAGCATTTT CASSLTGGPYQPQHF
- few TRBJ1-3 TRBV9 TGTGCCAGCAGTGATGGAAACACCATATATTTT CASSDGNTIYF
TRBD2 - TRBJ2-1 TRBV11-3 TGTGCCAGCAGCCCGAGCGGGGGGGCCCCTCAGTTCTTC CASSPSGGAPQFF
TRBD1 - TRBJ2-7 TRBV2 TGTGCCAGCAGTGAAGTAAGACAGGGTCGCTACGAGCAGTACTTC CASSEVRQGRYEQYF
- few TRBJ2-5 TRBV30 TGTGCCTGGAGTGTATTAGGGGTTTTAGGGGAGACCCAGTACTTC CAWSVLGVLGETQYF
TRBD1 - TRBJ2-7 TRBV28 TGTGCCAGCAGGGACAGGGTCGTCGAGCAGTACTTC CASRDRVVEQYF
- - TRBJ1-4 TRBV30 TGTGCCTGGAGTGTAAGTAGAGGAGATGAAAAACTGTTTTTT CAWSVSRGDEKLFF
TRBD2 - TRBJ2-5 TRBV27 TGTGCCAGCAGTTTTGGCGGGGGGGTAGAGACCCAGTACTTC CASSFGGGVETQYF
- - TRBJ2-6 TRBV27 TGTGCCAGCAAACCCCCAATATCGGCTGGGGCCAACGTCCTGACTTTC CASKPPISAGANVLTF